This TCR beta chain stems from a study of cytomegalovirus exposure and HLA in healthy donors. Study-level findings and limits: For presence/absence analyses, sequencing depth was assumed to be roughly uniform across donors. One later analysis reportedly identified an Asian-associated ancestry cluster that showed fewer N-insertions than the approximately 710-donor mean. According to reports, the classifier identified cytomegalovirus status with high specificity and sensitivity.

This clone has a handful of counts. No antigen is known for it. Healthy people donating bone marrow made up the donors. 13 Jbeta primers and 60 Vbeta primers were used for the PCR. Clones were read by immunoSEQ multiplex PCR, and TCRdb kept only the in-frame ones, dropping some. The sample consists of around 110,000 clones, 65% to 80% of them appearing once. J gave up 3 bases and V 4 bases, and 6 bases lay outside the gene matches. The CDR3 length is 14 residues. Germline loops: CDR1 SGHRS, CDR2 YFSETQ. The sample taken for sequencing was PBMCs. The source of this sequence is a woman aged 45-65 years in good health and CMV-seropositive. This rearrangement joins TRBV5-1 to TRBJ1-1, with TRBD1 matching over 7 bases. The CDR3 DNA sequence: TGCGCCAGCAGCCTAATTACAGGGGACACTGAAGCTTTCTTT. Translation: CASSLITGDTEAFF.